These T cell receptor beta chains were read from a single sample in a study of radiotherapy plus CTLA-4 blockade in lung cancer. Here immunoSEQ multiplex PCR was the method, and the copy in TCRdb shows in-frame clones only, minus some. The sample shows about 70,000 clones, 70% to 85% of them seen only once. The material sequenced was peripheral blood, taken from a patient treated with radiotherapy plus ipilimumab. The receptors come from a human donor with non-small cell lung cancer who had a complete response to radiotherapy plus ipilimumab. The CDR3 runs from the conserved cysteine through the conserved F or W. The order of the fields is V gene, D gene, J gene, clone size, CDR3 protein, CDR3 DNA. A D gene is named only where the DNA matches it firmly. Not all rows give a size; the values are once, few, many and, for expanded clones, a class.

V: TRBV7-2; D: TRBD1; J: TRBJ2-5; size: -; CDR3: CASSLTGVQETQYF; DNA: TGTGCCAGCAGCTTAACAGGGGTCCAAGAGACCCAGTACTTC
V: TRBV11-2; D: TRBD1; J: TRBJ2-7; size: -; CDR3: CASSPYRGRPLYEQYF; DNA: TGTGCCAGCAGCCCTTACAGGGGGCGTCCTCTCTACGAGCAGTACTTC
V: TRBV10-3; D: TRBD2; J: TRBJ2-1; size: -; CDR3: CAIRGGSGGRGNEQFF; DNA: TGTGCCATCAGGGGGGGTAGCGGGGGCCGCGGGAATGAGCAGTTCTTC
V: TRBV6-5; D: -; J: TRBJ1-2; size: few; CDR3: CATSGNANYGYTF; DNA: TGTGCCACCTCAGGAAACGCTAACTATGGCTACACCTTC
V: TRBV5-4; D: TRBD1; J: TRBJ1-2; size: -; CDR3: CASSLGGTGYYGYTF; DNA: TGTGCCAGCAGCTTGGGCGGGACAGGGTATTATGGCTACACCTTC
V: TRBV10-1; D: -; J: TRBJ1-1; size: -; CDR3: CASSDARNTEAFF; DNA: TGCGCCAGCAGTGATGCCAGGAACACTGAAGCTTTCTTT
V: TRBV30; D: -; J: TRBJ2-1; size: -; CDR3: CAWSPDSYNEQFF; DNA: TGTGCCTGGAGTCCGGACTCCTACAATGAGCAGTTCTTC
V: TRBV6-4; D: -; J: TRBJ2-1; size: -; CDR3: CASGQGGNEQFF; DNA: TGTGCCAGCGGTCAGGGGGGCAATGAGCAGTTCTTC
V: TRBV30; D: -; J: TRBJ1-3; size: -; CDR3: CAWSSSRDALGDTIYF; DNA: TGTGCCTGGAGTTCCAGCCGGGACGCCCTGGGGGACACCATATATTTT
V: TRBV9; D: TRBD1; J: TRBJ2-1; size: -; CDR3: CASSAGTGRNEQFF; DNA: TGTGCCAGCAGCGCCGGGACAGGGCGGAATGAGCAGTTCTTC
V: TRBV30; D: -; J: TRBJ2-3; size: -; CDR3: CAWSSFSSTDTQYF; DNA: TGTGCCTGGAGTAGTTTCTCGAGCACAGATACGCAGTATTTT
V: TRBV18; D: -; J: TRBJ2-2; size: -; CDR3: CASSPRGSGANTGELFF; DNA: TGTGCCAGCTCACCAAGAGGCTCTGGGGCGAACACCGGGGAGCTGTTTTTT
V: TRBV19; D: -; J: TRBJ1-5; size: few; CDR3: CASMKRGDQPQHF; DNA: TGTGCCAGTATGAAGAGGGGTGACCAGCCCCAGCATTTT